A selection of T cell receptor beta chains follows, all from one sample in a study of regulatory T cells in long-lasting Graves disease. Using its own MiXCR run on the multiplex PCR reads, TCRdb lists one record per CDR3 protein. The data hold about 620,000 distinct CDR3 sequences, with roughly 15% observed a single time. These same records also appear under a second study, on T cells in Graves' hyperthyroidism and ophthalmopathy.

The specimen was peripheral blood mononuclear cells (PBMCs), collected at new diagnosis, from a patient treated with antithyroid drugs. The receptor set was obtained from a woman in her 30s with Graves disease. Each CDR3 is given with its conserved first and last residue. A D gene is named only where the DNA matches it firmly. Clone size is not always given. Where it is, it says once, few, many or a class for expanded clones.

>many|TRBV7-3|-|TRBJ2-1
CASSLSSRGWYSNEQFF
TGTGCCAGCAGCTTGAGCTCCCGCGGGTGGTACAGCAATGAGCAGTTCTTC
>-|TRBV29-1|TRBD2|TRBJ2-1
CSVEEGLAGVSRNEQFF
TGCAGCGTTGAAGAGGGACTAGCGGGAGTCTCCCGTAATGAGCAGTTCTTC
>many|TRBV28|-|TRBJ2-3
CASSFDRAATDTQYF
TGTGCCAGCAGTTTCGACCGGGCAGCCACAGATACGCAGTATTTT
>-|TRBV25-1|-|TRBJ1-2
CASSESRSNYGYTF
TGTGCCAGCAGTGAATCTCGCAGTAACTATGGCTACACCTTC
>-|TRBV24-1|-|TRBJ2-1
CATSLTGTFNEQFF
TGTGCCACCAGCCTTACCGGGACTTTTAATGAGCAGTTCTTC
>many|TRBV6-1|TRBD1|TRBJ1-5
CASSNGQGGNQPQHF
TGTGCCAGCAGCAACGGACAGGGCGGCAATCAGCCCCAGCATTTT
>many|TRBV20-1|TRBD1|TRBJ1-2
CSARGMGQLDYGYTF
TGCAGTGCTAGAGGCATGGGACAGCTCGACTATGGCTACACCTTC
>many|TRBV3-1|-|TRBJ1-1
CASSQAGLRTEAFF
TGTGCCAGCAGCCAAGCAGGGTTGCGGACTGAAGCTTTCTTT
>-|TRBV3-1|TRBD2|TRBJ2-1
CASSPYTSGNEQFF
TGTGCCAGCAGCCCCTACACTAGCGGCAATGAGCAGTTCTTC
>many|TRBV2|TRBD1|TRBJ1-4
CASRAGTGMIVTNEKLFF
TGTGCCAGTCGAGCAGGGACAGGGATGATAGTAACTAATGAAAAACTGTTTTTT
>-|TRBV19|-|TRBJ2-1
CASSTHSSGIEQFF
TGTGCCAGTAGTACCCATTCGTCGGGGATTGAGCAGTTCTTC
>many|TRBV20-1|-|TRBJ1-5
CSARIGRDNQPQHF
TGCAGTGCTAGAATAGGCAGAGATAATCAGCCCCAGCATTTT
>-|TRBV3-1|-|TRBJ2-7
CASSSRQKIYEQYF
TGTGCCAGCAGCTCTCGACAGAAAATCTACGAGCAGTACTTC
>-|TRBV7-9|-|TRBJ2-2
CASSVMDSGNTGELFF
TGTGCCAGCAGCGTCATGGATAGCGGGAACACCGGGGAGCTGTTTTTT
>many|TRBV18|TRBD1|TRBJ1-2
CASSPQGSGPYGYTF
TGTGCCAGCTCCCCACAGGGGTCGGGCCCCTATGGCTACACCTTC
>many|TRBV12-3/TRBV12-4|TRBD1|TRBJ2-7
CASTRGDRTYEQYF
TGTGCCAGCACACGAGGGGACAGGACCTACGAGCAGTACTTC
>many|TRBV28|TRBD1|TRBJ2-7
CASSFSDRGYEQYF
TGTGCCAGCAGTTTCTCGGACAGGGGCTACGAGCAGTACTTC
>many|TRBV11-2|-|TRBJ2-7
CASSLPDSSYEQYF
TGTGCCAGCAGCCTACCGGACAGCTCCTACGAGCAGTACTTC
>few|TRBV7-8|-|TRBJ2-7
CASSQVSLYEQYF
TGTGCCAGCAGCCAGGTCTCGCTCTACGAGCAGTACTTC
>many|TRBV6-1|TRBD1|TRBJ1-1
CASSQGQGEAFF
TGTGCCAGCAGCCAAGGACAGGGTGAGGCTTTCTTT
>many|TRBV28|TRBD1|TRBJ2-7
CASRKRLIGQGYEQYF
TGTGCCAGCAGAAAACGGTTAATCGGACAGGGTTACGAGCAGTACTTC